The 31 T cell receptor beta chains given below trace back to one sample, sequenced in a study of cytomegalovirus exposure and HLA in healthy donors. PCR primers comprised 60 Vbeta and 13 Jbeta primers. TCRdb's table, derived via immunoSEQ multiplex PCR, lists solely in-frame clones and lacks some. This sample yields about 210,000 clones, of which roughly 80% are seen a single time; 5.5% to 7.5% belongs to the top ten. Sequenced sample: PBMCs. The receptors derive from a man in his forties in good health and CMV-seropositive.

J is TRBJ2-1 and V is TRBV9, with 8 bases aligning to TRBD2. Germline V gene lookup returns CDR1 SGDLS and CDR2 YYNGEE. Germline trimming cut 1 base from V and 1 base from J; bases unmatched to any gene: 7. The length of the CDR3 is 17 residues. The CDR3 DNA sequence: TGTGCCAGCAGCGTACAAGGAGTAGCGGGGTCCTACAATGAGCAGTTCTTC. This encodes CASSVQGVAGSYNEQFF.

The J gene is TRBJ1-3, the V gene TRBV28; D not certain. Germline CDR1 is MDHEN and CDR2 is SYDVKM. This CDR3 is built from 12 residues. Trimming took off 4 bases at V and 4 bases at J, with 5 bases between the two ends. In nucleotides, the CDR3 is TGTGCCAGCAGTTCGCGAGGAAACACCATATATTTT. This sequence encodes CASSSRGNTIYF.

As for this clone: Sequence at one end of the junction differs from germline and may be a read error. The rearrangement uses TRBV7-9 and TRBJ1-2; D is ambiguous. There are 12 residues in the CDR3. The V gene's germline CDR1 is SEHNR and CDR2 FQNEAQ (reference sequence). The CDR3 DNA sequence: TGTTCCAGCAGCTCCCTTTGGAGTGGCTACACCTTC. Protein product: CSSSSLWSGYTF.

The chain couples TRBV14 to TRBJ2-7; D is undetermined. Trimming removed 3 bases at V and 3 bases at J, with 9 bases between. The CDR3 sequence is 13 residues long. Looked up from germline, CDR1 is SGHDN and CDR2 is FVKESK. CDR3 loop: CASSHPDSYEQYF. Here the CDR3 DNA reads TGTGCCAGCAGCCACCCCGATAGCTACGAGCAGTACTTC. Together with reference TRBV14 and TRBJ2-7, the CDR3 gives the full variable domain: EAGVTQFPSHSVIEKGQTVTLRCDPISGHDNLYWYRRVMGKEIKFLLHFVKESKQDESGMPNNRFLAERTGGTYSTLKVQPAELEDSGVYFCASSHPDSYEQYFGPGTRLTVT.

This clone came up once. The rearrangement uses TRBV7-6 and TRBJ2-3, with 10 nucleotides matching TRBD2. In germline, CDR1 is SGHVS, CDR2 FNYEAQ. The CDR3 has 16 residues. Trimming cost V 6 bases and J 3 bases; bases outside gene matches: 9. The CDR3 here is CASRLTPSGSTDTQYF. CDR3 coding DNA: TGTGCCAGCAGACTTACGCCTAGCGGGAGTACAGATACGCAGTATTTT.

The genes are TRBV5-8 and TRBJ1-1, with D unresolved. Germline V gene data show CDR1 as SGHTS and CDR2 as YDEGEE. CDR3 length: 14 residues. V was trimmed by 2 bases and J by 1 base, leaving 9 bases between them. The CDR3 loop is CASSFARGNTEAFF. The CDR3, as DNA: TGTGCCAGCAGCTTTGCACGGGGGAACACTGAAGCTTTCTTT. The whole variable domain, filled in from reference TRBV5-8 and TRBJ1-1, reads EAGVTQSPTHLIKTRGQQATLRCSPISGHTSVYWYQQALGLGLQFLLWYDEGEERNRGNFPPRFSGRQFPNYSSELNVNALELEDSALYLCASSFARGNTEAFFGQGTRLTVV.

This clone has just one count. This chain joins TRBV4-1 and TRBJ2-3; 10 bases fit TRBD2. There are 16 residues in the CDR3. Per germline, CDR1 MGHRA and CDR2 YSYEKL. With V trimmed by 0 bases and J by 5 bases, 5 bases remained unmatched. The CDR3 loop is CASSQELAGLLDTQYF. The DNA for the CDR3 is TGCGCCAGCAGCCAAGAACTAGCGGGATTGTTAGATACGCAGTATTTT.

The CDR3 reads CASSFQGNTEAFF. The CDR3 region has the DNA TGTGCCAGCAGCTTTCAGGGGAACACTGAAGCTTTCTTT. The chain joins TRBV7-2 to TRBJ1-1; the D gene is possibly TRBD1 (5 bases). The CDR3 totals 13 residues. CDR1 and CDR2 from the germline V gene are SGHTA and FQGNSA. The ends were cut back, 3 bases at V and 1 base at J, with 6 bases in the middle.

V gene TRBV29-1 combines with J gene TRBJ2-1; TRBD2 matches at 7 bases. The CDR3 is 15 residues long. Germline CDR1 reads SQVTM; CDR2 reads ANQGSEA. V shed 7 bases and J 6 bases; nucleotides not matched to a gene: 15. This chain's CDR3 is CSADKREAPLNEQFF. The CDR3 coding sequence is TGCAGCGCAGATAAACGGGAGGCACCCCTCAATGAGCAGTTCTTC.

This clone was picked up a small number of times. The chain has TRBV4-1 and TRBJ1-5; TRBD1 is a possible D gene (6 bases). The CDR3 is made up of 15 amino acids. Trimming pared 2 bases from V and 0 bases from J, leaving 8 bases between. Per the germline V gene, CDR1 is MGHRA and CDR2 is YSYEKL. The DNA for the CDR3 is TGCGCCAGCAGCCAACGGGACATTAGCAATCAGCCCCAGCATTTT. It yields the protein CASSQRDISNQPQHF.

V gene TRBV6-5 combines with J gene TRBJ2-7, with D perhaps TRBD2 (5 bases). V lost 5 bases to trimming and J lost 3 bases, with 11 bases between them. Per germline, CDR1 MNHEY and CDR2 SVGAGI. The CDR3 is 13 amino acids. This CDR3 reads CASSGGWDYEQYF. CDR3 DNA sequence: TGTGCCAGCAGTGGAGGCTGGGACTACGAGCAGTACTTC.

The chain couples TRBV7-3 to TRBJ2-1; TRBD1 matches at 9 bases. The V segment lost 1 base and the J segment 7 bases; nucleotides outside the gene matches: 2. The germline CDR1 and CDR2 sequences are SGHTA and FQGTGA. The CDR3 sequence is 14 residues long. The CDR3 sequence: CASSLSDRGNEQFF. The DNA of the CDR3 is TGTGCCAGCAGCTTAAGCGACAGGGGGAATGAGCAGTTCTTC. The whole variable domain, remainder taken from reference TRBV7-3 and TRBJ2-1, is GAGVSQTPSNKVTEKGKYVELRCDPISGHTALYWYRQSLGQGPEFLIYFQGTGAADDSGLPNDRFFAVRPEGSVSTLKIQRTERGDSAVYLCASSLSDRGNEQFFGPGTRLTVL.

J is TRBJ1-1 and V is TRBV29-1; 7 nucleotides match TRBD1. Germline CDR1 is SQVTM and CDR2 is ANQGSEA. The CDR3 contains 10 residues. J lost 7 bases, V lost 7 bases, and 3 bases had no gene match. The CDR3 nucleotides are TGCAGCGCCTGGGACAGTGAAGCTTTCTTT. Encoded protein: CSAWDSEAFF. Supplemented by reference TRBV29-1 and TRBJ1-1, the full variable domain reads SAVISQKPSRDICQRGTSLTIQCQVDSQVTMMFWYRQQPGQSLTLIATANQGSEATYESGFVIDKFPISRPNLTFSTLTVSNMSPEDSSIYLCSAWDSEAFFGQGTRLTVV.

The rearrangement joins TRBV4-2 to TRBJ2-7; D gene unclear. From germline, CDR1 is LGHNA and CDR2 YNFKEQ. The CDR3 sequence is 14 residues long. V lost 1 base, J lost 2 bases, and 9 bases lay in between. CDR3 sequence (DNA): TGTGCCAGCAGCCAAGGTCACGGAGCCTACGAGCAGTACTTC. Encoded protein: CASSQGHGAYEQYF.

The chain carries TRBV5-6 and TRBJ2-7, with 7 bases identical to TRBD1. V lost 4 bases and J lost 8; bases outside the gene matches: 12. The CDR3 length is 14 residues. Germline loops: CDR1 SGHDT, CDR2 YYEEEE. CDR3 sequence (DNA): TGTGCCAGCAGCGAGGGGGCAGGGGCTGGGAAGCAGTACGTC. This gives the protein CASSEGAGAGKQYV.

The rearrangement uses TRBV7-6 and TRBJ1-5, with D uncertain. V dropped 1 base and J dropped 8 bases, with 9 bases sitting between them. This CDR3 contains 13 residues. Germline V lookup: CDR1 SGHVS, CDR2 FNYEAQ. DNA for the CDR3: TGTGCCAGCAGCTTAGGGGGAGTTGAGCCCCAGCATTTT. This encodes CASSLGGVEPQHF.

The V call is TRBV9, the J call TRBJ2-1; 15 nucleotides align to TRBD2. V trimming: 4 bases; J trimming: 9 bases; junction bases outside the gene matches: 5. CDR3 length: 15 amino acids. Germline V CDR1 and CDR2: SGDLS, YYNGEE. The CDR3, as DNA: TGTGCCAGCAGCACACGGACTAGCGGGAGGGTTGAGCAGTTCTTC. Its protein product is CASSTRTSGRVEQFF.

The CDR3 DNA reads as TGTGCCAGTAGTCCCCGACTAGCGGGGGACCCCCCCTACGAGCAGTACGTC. Residues: CASSPRLAGDPPYEQYV. The chain employs TRBV19 and TRBJ2-7; 12 bases map to TRBD2. The CDR3 has 17 amino acids. Trimming at V came to 5 bases and at J to 2 bases, leaving 10 bases not matched to a gene. Germline CDR1 reads LNHDA; CDR2 reads SQIVND (reference sequence).

The chain is built from TRBV18 and TRBJ1-1; TRBD1 matches 7 bases. This CDR3 has 14 amino acids. Germline V gives CDR1 KGHSH, CDR2 LQKENI. Germline trimming cut 4 bases from V and 3 bases from J; bases unmatched to any gene: 5. The CDR3 sequence is CASSLDRSHTEAFF. The CDR3 DNA is TGTGCCAGCTCACTGGACAGGAGCCACACTGAAGCTTTCTTT.

This chain links TRBV19 with TRBJ2-7; D is perhaps TRBD2 (6 bases). Trimming removed 3 bases from V and 0 bases from J, with 9 bases in between. CDR3 length equals 14 residues. CDR1 and CDR2 (germline): LNHDA, SQIVND (reference sequence). The DNA for the CDR3 is TGTGCCAGTAGTATGGGAGGAGGCTCCTACGAGCAGTACTTC. This encodes CASSMGGGSYEQYF.

The chain links TRBV11-2 to TRBJ2-7; 12 positions agree with TRBD2. In germline, CDR1 is SGHAT, CDR2 FQNNGV. V lost 4 bases to trimming and J lost 4 bases; unmatched junction nucleotides: 2. This CDR3 contains 14 residues. In DNA, the CDR3 is TGTGCCAGCAGCTCAACTAGCGGGAGGTACGAGCAGTACTTC. It is translated as CASSSTSGRYEQYF.

This clone was recorded a few times. This chain connects TRBV5-6 to TRBJ2-1; a weak D match, TRBD1 (6 bases). The CDR3 has 15 residues. Trimming took off 0 bases at V and 8 bases at J, with 15 bases between the two ends. Germline V gene sequence: CDR1 SGHDT, CDR2 YYEEEE. The CDR3 DNA reads TGTGCCAGCAGCTTGGTGGACAGACGCTCGGATGAGCAGTTCTTC. Amino acids: CASSLVDRRSDEQFF.

This CDR3 reads CASSPPLKPQHF. CDR3 bases: TGTGCCAGCAGTCCCCCGTTAAAGCCCCAGCATTTT. V gene TRBV28 combines with J gene TRBJ1-5, with D unresolved. Germline V gene data show CDR1 as MDHEN and CDR2 as SYDVKM. Trimming cost V 5 bases and J 8 bases, with 10 bases left between them. The CDR3 contains 12 residues.

This sequence joins TRBV7-2 and TRBJ2-1; maybe TRBD2 (6 bases). Germline V gives CDR1 SGHTA, CDR2 FQGNSA. V was clipped by 0 bases and J by 5 bases, with 17 bases between them. The CDR3 is 17 residues long. The CDR3, as DNA: TGTGCCAGCAGCTTAGCGCAGTCGTTAGCGGTTCACAATGAGCAGTTCTTC. Amino acids: CASSLAQSLAVHNEQFF.

The gene calls are TRBV29-1 and TRBJ2-7; tentative D call: TRBD1 (6 bases). Germline V gene sequence: CDR1 SQVTM, CDR2 ANQGSEA. V was shortened by 6 bases and J by 7 bases, with 16 bases between the two germline ends. CDR3 length equals 12 residues. In nucleotides, the CDR3 is TGCAGCGTAAAATCAGGGGACCAAGAGCAGTACTTC. Translated: CSVKSGDQEQYF.

This clone was seen more than once but under ten times. The rearrangement links TRBV18 to TRBJ2-2, with D perhaps matching TRBD1 (6 bases). The germline CDR1 and CDR2 sequences are KGHSH and LQKENI. Trimming stripped 1 base from V and 4 bases from J, with 13 bases between. The CDR3 runs to 16 residues. CDR3 sequence reads: CASSPRSQGPTGELFF. In DNA, the CDR3 is TGTGCCAGCTCACCACGATCTCAGGGGCCCACCGGGGAGCTGTTTTTT. The variable domain in full, completed from reference TRBV18 and TRBJ2-2, reads NAGVMQNPRHLVRRRGQEARLRCSPMKGHSHVYWYRQLPEEGLKFMVYLQKENIIDESGMPKERFSAEFPKEGPSILRIQQVVRGDSAAYFCASSPRSQGPTGELFFGEGSRLTVL.

This chain joins TRBV27 and TRBJ2-7; 10 nucleotides agree with TRBD2. The CDR3 spans 15 residues. V shed 5 bases and J 3 bases; nucleotides not matched to a gene: 7. From germline, CDR1 is MNHEY and CDR2 SMNVEV (reference sequence). The CDR3 sequence is CASSTRTSGGYEQYF. The CDR3 DNA sequence: TGTGCCAGCAGTACCAGGACTAGCGGCGGCTACGAGCAGTACTTC.

This clone turned up a few times. The genes are TRBV29-1 and TRBJ2-2, with a weak D call TRBD1 (6 bases). V was clipped by 4 bases and J by 3 bases, with 9 bases between them. Germline V lookup: CDR1 SQVTM, CDR2 ANQGSEA. The CDR3 has 13 residues. CDR3 in amino acids: CSVGGGYTGELFF. As DNA, the CDR3 is TGCAGCGTTGGTGGGGGCTACACCGGGGAGCTGTTTTTT.

The rearrangement joins TRBV7-3 to TRBJ2-1; D not certain. Germline assignment: CDR1 SGHTA and CDR2 FQGTGA. The CDR3 consists of 15 residues. The V end was cut by 2 bases, the J end by 3 bases, with 11 bases between. The CDR3: CASSLRSRDYNEQFF. CDR3 coding DNA: TGTGCCAGCAGCTTACGGTCGAGAGACTACAATGAGCAGTTCTTC.

The chain uses TRBV27 and TRBJ2-4; D is possibly TRBD2 (5 bases). Germline V gives CDR1 MNHEY, CDR2 SMNVEV (reference sequence). This CDR3 is 14 amino acids long. The V end was cut by 6 bases, the J end by 0 bases, with 9 bases between. CDR3 sequence (DNA): TGTGCCAGCAGCGGGGAGCTAGCCAAAAACATTCAGTACTTC. As protein: CASSGELAKNIQYF.

This clone was counted a single time. The J gene is TRBJ1-1, the V gene TRBV19; tentative D call: TRBD1 (6 bases). The V end lost 5 bases, the J end lost 1 base, and 11 bases lay between the germline ends. The CDR3 consists of 14 residues. Germline loops: CDR1 LNHDA, CDR2 SQIVND (reference sequence). CDR3 amino acids: CASSGDRRNTEAFF. In nucleotides, the CDR3 is TGTGCCAGTAGTGGTGACAGGAGGAACACTGAAGCTTTCTTT.